The 12 T cell receptor beta chains listed next were all sequenced from one sample in a study of blood T cell repertoires in COVID-19. Sequencing was performed with immunoSEQ multiplex PCR; in TCRdb, only in-frame clones are kept and a portion is missing. The table includes around 180,000 clones, around 79% detected once. What was sequenced was peripheral blood. Source of these receptors: a man aged 60 to 75 with active or convalescent COVID-19.

This clone was detected a few times. The rearrangement links TRBV5-8 to TRBJ1-4; 7 nucleotides line up with TRBD1. Germline V gives CDR1 SGHTS, CDR2 YDEGEE. The V gene end was trimmed by 5 bases and the J gene end by 3 bases; junction bases not matched to a gene: 7. This CDR3 is 15 amino acids long. The DNA for the CDR3 is TGTGCCAGCAGATTAGGGGGCCTATCTAATGAAAAACTGTTTTTT. This encodes CASRLGGLSNEKLFF.

This clone was seen a handful of times. This rearrangement joins TRBV3-1 (or the pseudogene TRBV3-2) to TRBJ2-7, with TRBD1 matching 9 bases. V was pared by 0 bases and J by 5 bases, with 5 bases of the junction left unmatched. The CDR3 has 15 residues. Germline lookup yields CDR1 LGHDT and CDR2 YNNKEL (reference sequence). CDR3 residues: CASSQEGTGTDEQYF. The CDR3 DNA reads TGTGCCAGCAGCCAAGAAGGGACAGGGACCGACGAGCAGTACTTC.

The genes are TRBV7-9 and TRBJ1-1; a possible D gene is TRBD1 (6 bases). The germline V gene has CDR1 SEHNR and CDR2 FQNEAQ (reference sequence). V gave up 1 base and J gave up 10 bases, with 13 bases separating them. The CDR3 runs to 13 residues. The chain's CDR3 is CASSLVGGATAFF. As DNA, the CDR3 is TGTGCCAGCAGCTTAGTTGGGGGCGCGACAGCTTTCTTT.

The V call is TRBV6-2 or TRBV6-3, the J call TRBJ1-3; D gene ambiguous. The germline CDR1 and CDR2 sequences are MNHEY and SVGEGT. Trimming cost V 0 bases and J 4 bases, with 10 bases left between them. This CDR3 spans 15 amino acids. For the CDR3, the DNA is TGTGCCAGCAGTTACTCGGGAGTGAGAGGAAACACCATATATTTT. Translation gives CASSYSGVRGNTIYF.

The chain employs TRBV6-5 and TRBJ2-7, with 8 bases matching TRBD2. The CDR3 is made up of 14 amino acids. V lost 4 bases to trimming and J lost 11 bases; unmatched junction nucleotides: 13. Germline loops: CDR1 MNHEY, CDR2 SVGAGI. CDR3 in amino acids: CASSSQRVAGSEYF. As DNA, the CDR3 is TGTGCCAGCAGTTCCCAACGGGTAGCGGGGAGTGAGTACTTC.

V usage is TRBV19 and J usage is TRBJ1-2; 7 nucleotides match TRBD1. Germline V gene lookup returns CDR1 LNHDA and CDR2 SQIVND (reference sequence). Losses at the gene ends were 7 bases for V and 1 base for J; bases not matched to a gene: 6. This CDR3 has 14 amino acids. DNA of the CDR3: TGTGCCAGTACCTTGGGACAGCTTAACTATGGCTACACCTTC. This translates into CASTLGQLNYGYTF.

This clone has a handful of counts. The rearrangement links TRBV11-1 to TRBJ2-1; the match to TRBD2 covers 9 bases. Trimming at V came to 3 bases and at J to 8 bases, leaving 5 bases not matched to a gene. Germline values: CDR1 SGHAT, CDR2 FQDESV (reference sequence). CDR3 size: 14 residues. The CDR3 sequence: CASSFGLASDEQFF. CDR3 coding DNA: TGTGCCAGCAGCTTTGGACTAGCGTCGGATGAGCAGTTCTTC.

The chain couples TRBV19 to TRBJ2-1; 7 nucleotides agree with TRBD2. The CDR3 length is 13 residues. In germline, CDR1 is LNHDA, CDR2 SQIVND (reference sequence). Trimming cost V 5 bases and J 8 bases; bases outside gene matches: 6. This CDR3 reads CASSRSRGDEQFF. The CDR3 DNA is TGTGCCAGTAGTCGTAGCCGGGGGGATGAGCAGTTCTTC.

The chain joins TRBV28 to TRBJ1-2; 7 nucleotides match TRBD1. The CDR3 sequence is 15 residues long. The V and J ends lost 10 bases and 0 bases, in that order; junction bases with no gene match: 11. Germline loops: CDR1 MDHEN, CDR2 SYDVKM. The CDR3 sequence is CATPHDRATNYGYTF. CDR3 DNA: TGTGCCACCCCCCATGACAGGGCCACTAACTATGGCTACACCTTC.

In DNA form, the CDR3 reads TGTGCCAGCTCCCGCTACGAGGGGGGGACTGAAGCTTTCTTT. It specifies CASSRYEGGTEAFF. The V gene is TRBV18, the J gene TRBJ1-1, with TRBD1 as a possible D gene (6 bases). Germline V CDR1 and CDR2: KGHSH, LQKENI. V lost 6 bases, J lost 5 bases, and 16 bases lay in between. CDR3 length: 14 residues.

CDR3 loop: CASSLTSGPDTQYF. DNA of the CDR3: TGCGCCAGCAGCCTGACTAGCGGCCCAGATACGCAGTATTTT. The rearrangement joins TRBV4-3 to TRBJ2-3, with 9 bases fitting TRBD2. This CDR3 contains 14 residues. Germline V gene data show CDR1 as LGHNA and CDR2 as YSLEER. After removal of 4 bases from V and 4 bases from J, the junction contained 3 bases not matched to a gene.

The chain has TRBV30 and TRBJ1-1; possibly TRBD1 for D (6 bases). The CDR3 length is 14 residues. V gave up 2 bases and J gave up 5 bases, with 15 bases separating them. Germline lookup yields CDR1 GTSNPN and CDR2 SVGIG (reference sequence). In DNA, the CDR3 is TGTGCCTGGAGTATAACCCTCAGGGGAACTGAAGCTTTCTTT. This codes for CAWSITLRGTEAFF. Looking up the rest from reference TRBV30 and TRBJ1-1 gives the full variable domain: SQTIHQWPATLVQPVGSPLSLECTVEGTSNPNLYWYRQAAGRGLQLLFYSVGIGQISSEVPQNLSASRPQDRQFILSSKKLLLSDSGFYLCAWSITLRGTEAFFGQGTRLTVV.